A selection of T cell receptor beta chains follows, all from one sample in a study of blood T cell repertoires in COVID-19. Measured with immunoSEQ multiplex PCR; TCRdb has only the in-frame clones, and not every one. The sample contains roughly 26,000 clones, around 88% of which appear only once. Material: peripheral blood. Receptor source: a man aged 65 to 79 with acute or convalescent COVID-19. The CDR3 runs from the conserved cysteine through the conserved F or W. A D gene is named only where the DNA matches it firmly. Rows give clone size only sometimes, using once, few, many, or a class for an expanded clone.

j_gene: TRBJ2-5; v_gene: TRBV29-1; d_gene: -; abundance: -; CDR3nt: TGCAGCGTCGCCACAGCGGTAGCGGAGACCCAGTACTTC; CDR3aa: CSVATAVAETQYF
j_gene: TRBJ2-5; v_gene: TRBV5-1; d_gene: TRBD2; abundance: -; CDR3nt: TGCGCCAGCAGCTTGGTTCTGGGACTAGGAAAGACCCAGTACTTC; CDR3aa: CASSLVLGLGKTQYF
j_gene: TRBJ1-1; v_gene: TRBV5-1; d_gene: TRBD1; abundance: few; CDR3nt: TGCGCCAGCAGCTTGGCGGGGACAGGGGCTGAAGCTTTCTTT; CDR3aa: CASSLAGTGAEAFF
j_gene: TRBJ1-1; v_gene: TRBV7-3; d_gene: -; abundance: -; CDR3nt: TGTGCCAGCAGCTCCACCCCGGGAAACACTGAAGCTTTCTTT; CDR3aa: CASSSTPGNTEAFF
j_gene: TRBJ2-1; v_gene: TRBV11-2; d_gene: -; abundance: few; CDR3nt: TGTGCCAGCAGCTTAGGGCTCAACAATGAGCAGTTCTTC; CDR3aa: CASSLGLNNEQFF
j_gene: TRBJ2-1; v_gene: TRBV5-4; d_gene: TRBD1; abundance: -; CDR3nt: TGTGCCAGCAGCCCTAACAGGGGCCCCTACAATGAGCAGTTCTTC; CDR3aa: CASSPNRGPYNEQFF
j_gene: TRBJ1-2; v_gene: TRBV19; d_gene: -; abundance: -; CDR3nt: TGTGCCAGTAAGATCCAGGAACCTTACTTCGGCTACACCTTC; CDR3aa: CASKIQEPYFGYTF
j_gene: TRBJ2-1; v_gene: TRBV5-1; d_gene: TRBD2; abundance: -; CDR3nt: TGCGCCAGCAGCTCTAGCGGGAGGGAAGATGAGCAGTTCTTC; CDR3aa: CASSSSGREDEQFF
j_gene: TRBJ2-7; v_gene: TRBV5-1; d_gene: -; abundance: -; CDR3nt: TGCGCCAGCAGCTTTCGAGGGTCCCCCTACGAGCAGTACTTC; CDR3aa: CASSFRGSPYEQYF
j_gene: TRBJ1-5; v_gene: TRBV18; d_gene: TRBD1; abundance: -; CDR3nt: TGTGCCAGCTCACCCCCGGGACAGGTACTTCAGCCCCAGCATTTT; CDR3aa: CASSPPGQVLQPQHF
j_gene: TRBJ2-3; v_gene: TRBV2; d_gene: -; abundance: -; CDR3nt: TGTGCCAGCAGTGAAGCTTCCGGAGCCTTCACAGATACGCAGTATTTT; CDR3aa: CASSEASGAFTDTQYF
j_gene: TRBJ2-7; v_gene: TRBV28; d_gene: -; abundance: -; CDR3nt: TGTGCCAGCAGTTCTGCCTACGAGCAGTACTTC; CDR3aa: CASSSAYEQYF
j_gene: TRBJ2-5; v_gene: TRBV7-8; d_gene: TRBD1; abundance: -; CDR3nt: TGTGCCAGCAGCCCGACAGGGGGGGGAGGGCGGGACTTC; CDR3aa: CASSPTGGGGRDF
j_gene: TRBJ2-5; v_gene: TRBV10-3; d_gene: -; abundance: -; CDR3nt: TGTGCCATCCAACAGATCGGAGAGACCCAGTACTTC; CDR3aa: CAIQQIGETQYF
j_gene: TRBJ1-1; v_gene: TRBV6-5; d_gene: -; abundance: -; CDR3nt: TGTGCCAGCAGGAGTTACTTGAACACTGAAGCTTTCTTT; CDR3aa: CASRSYLNTEAFF
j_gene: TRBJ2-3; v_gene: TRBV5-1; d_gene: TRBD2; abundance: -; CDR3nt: TGCGCCAGCAGCAACATAGCGGGAGGAAACACAGATACGCAGTATTTT; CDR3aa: CASSNIAGGNTDTQYF
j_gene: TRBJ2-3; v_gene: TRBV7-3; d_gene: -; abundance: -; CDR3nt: TGTGCCAGCAGCTTAACAGGGGCCCTGCCAGATACGCAGTATTTT; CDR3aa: CASSLTGALPDTQYF
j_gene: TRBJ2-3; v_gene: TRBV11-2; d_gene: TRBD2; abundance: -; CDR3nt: TGTGCCAGCAGACAGCTAGCGGGCAACACAGATACGCAGTATTTT; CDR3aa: CASRQLAGNTDTQYF
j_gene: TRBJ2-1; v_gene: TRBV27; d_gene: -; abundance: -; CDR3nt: TGTGCCAGCAGGCTCTTTGGGGGCGGAGATAATGAGCAGTTCTTC; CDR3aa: CASRLFGGGDNEQFF
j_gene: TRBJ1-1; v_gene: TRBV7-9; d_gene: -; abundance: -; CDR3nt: TGTGCCAGCAGCTCTCAGACAGGAGGGAACACTGAAGCTTTCTTT; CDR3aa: CASSSQTGGNTEAFF
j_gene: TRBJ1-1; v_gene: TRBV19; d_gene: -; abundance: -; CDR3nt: TGTGCCATCTCAGATAATATAAACACTGAAGCTTTCTTT; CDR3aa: CAISDNINTEAFF
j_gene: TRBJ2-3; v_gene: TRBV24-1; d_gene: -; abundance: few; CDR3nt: TGTGCCACCAGTGAGATCCAGATAGATACGCAGTATTTT; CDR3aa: CATSEIQIDTQYF
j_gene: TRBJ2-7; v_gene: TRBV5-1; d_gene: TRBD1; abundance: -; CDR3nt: TGCGCCAGCAGCAGTCAGGGGGCCTCCTACGAGCAGTACTTC; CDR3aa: CASSSQGASYEQYF
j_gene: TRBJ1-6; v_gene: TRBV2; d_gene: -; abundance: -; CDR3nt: TGTGCCAGCAACGGCAGGCCTCAGACGGCACCCCTCCACTTT; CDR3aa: CASNGRPQTAPLHF
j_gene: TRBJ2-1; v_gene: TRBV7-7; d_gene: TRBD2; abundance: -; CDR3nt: TGTGCCAGCAGCTTAGACACTAGCGCATACAATGAGCAGTTCTTC; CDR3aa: CASSLDTSAYNEQFF
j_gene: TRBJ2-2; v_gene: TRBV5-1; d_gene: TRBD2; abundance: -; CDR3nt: TGCGCCAGCAGCTTAGCGGGAGAGAACACCGGGGAGCTGTTTTTT; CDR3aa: CASSLAGENTGELFF
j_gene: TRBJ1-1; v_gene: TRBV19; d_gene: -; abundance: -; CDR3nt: TGTGCCAGTACCAAACCCCAAGGGGCGGAAGGCACTGAAGCTTTCTTT; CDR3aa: CASTKPQGAEGTEAFF